This is a list of T cell receptor beta chains from one sample in a study of blood T cell repertoires in COVID-19. Data came from immunoSEQ multiplex PCR; TCRdb stores just in-frame clones and leaves some out. This sample has 220,000 or so clones, with approximately 84% found just once. Material: peripheral blood. Receptors were obtained from an elderly woman with acute or convalescent COVID-19. The CDR3 runs from the conserved cysteine through the conserved F or W. Each record gives: D gene, V gene, clone size, J gene, CDR3 protein, CDR3 DNA. D genes are given only for firm matches. Clone size, where shown, is once, few, many, or a class for clones that have expanded.

D gene: NA; V gene: TRBV6-5; clone size: once; J gene: TRBJ2-3; CDR3 protein: CASSYTRDTRSQYF; CDR3 DNA: TGTGCCAGCAGTTACACCCGGGACACTAGATCGCAGTATTTT
D gene: NA; V gene: TRBV3-1/TRBV3-2; clone size: NA; J gene: TRBJ2-5; CDR3 protein: CASSQGGLGTQYF; CDR3 DNA: TGTGCCAGCAGCCAAGGTGGACTTGGGACCCAGTACTTC
D gene: TRBD1; V gene: TRBV18; clone size: NA; J gene: TRBJ2-2; CDR3 protein: CASSPLDRAGELFF; CDR3 DNA: TGTGCCAGCTCACCCCTCGACAGGGCCGGGGAGCTGTTTTTT
D gene: TRBD1; V gene: TRBV5-6; clone size: NA; J gene: TRBJ1-5; CDR3 protein: CASSLGGQGALQPQHF; CDR3 DNA: TGTGCCAGCAGCTTGGGAGGTCAGGGGGCTCTTCAGCCCCAGCATTTT
D gene: TRBD1; V gene: TRBV9; clone size: few; J gene: TRBJ1-3; CDR3 protein: CASSVAGGGGNTIYF; CDR3 DNA: TGTGCCAGCAGCGTGGCAGGGGGCGGTGGAAACACCATATATTTT
D gene: TRBD2; V gene: TRBV11-2; clone size: few; J gene: TRBJ2-3; CDR3 protein: CASSPAGGPDTQYF; CDR3 DNA: TGTGCCAGCAGCCCCGCGGGAGGGCCGGATACGCAGTATTTT
D gene: NA; V gene: TRBV15; clone size: NA; J gene: TRBJ1-1; CDR3 protein: CATSRSEGALPLEAFF; CDR3 DNA: TGTGCCACCAGCAGATCCGAAGGGGCCTTGCCCCTTGAAGCTTTCTTT
D gene: NA; V gene: TRBV27; clone size: few; J gene: TRBJ1-6; CDR3 protein: CASSLTGGLNSPLHF; CDR3 DNA: TGTGCCAGCAGTTTGACGGGCGGGTTAAATTCACCCCTCCACTTT
D gene: TRBD1; V gene: TRBV12-5; clone size: once; J gene: TRBJ1-5; CDR3 protein: CASGRGDRGNSNQPQHF; CDR3 DNA: TGTGCTAGTGGAAGGGGGGACAGGGGGAATAGCAATCAGCCCCAGCATTTT
D gene: NA; V gene: TRBV9; clone size: NA; J gene: TRBJ1-5; CDR3 protein: CASSVATGNGDQPQHF; CDR3 DNA: TGTGCCAGCAGCGTAGCTACAGGGAATGGAGACCAGCCCCAGCATTTT
D gene: TRBD2; V gene: TRBV7-2; clone size: NA; J gene: TRBJ2-7; CDR3 protein: CASSFPGTSGYEQYF; CDR3 DNA: TGTGCCAGCAGCTTTCCCGGGACTAGCGGCTACGAGCAGTACTTC
D gene: NA; V gene: TRBV27; clone size: once; J gene: TRBJ2-2; CDR3 protein: CASSSIRAGRRGGELFF; CDR3 DNA: TGTGCCAGCAGTTCTATTCGGGCGGGGCGACGAGGCGGGGAGCTGTTTTTT
D gene: TRBD1; V gene: TRBV18; clone size: NA; J gene: TRBJ2-7; CDR3 protein: CASSPTVGTGEQYF; CDR3 DNA: TGTGCCAGCTCACCAACCGTCGGGACAGGAGAGCAGTACTTC
D gene: NA; V gene: TRBV2; clone size: NA; J gene: TRBJ1-1; CDR3 protein: CASSAGLVTEAFF; CDR3 DNA: TGTGCCAGCAGTGCTGGGCTGGTCACTGAAGCTTTCTTT
D gene: TRBD1; V gene: TRBV28; clone size: once; J gene: TRBJ1-5; CDR3 protein: CASSPWTGSNQPQHF; CDR3 DNA: TGTGCCAGCAGCCCATGGACAGGGAGCAATCAGCCCCAGCATTTT
D gene: TRBD1; V gene: TRBV2; clone size: NA; J gene: TRBJ1-1; CDR3 protein: CASLRLTGSEAFF; CDR3 DNA: TGTGCCAGCCTCCGTTTGACAGGGTCTGAAGCTTTCTTT
D gene: NA; V gene: TRBV6-1; clone size: once; J gene: TRBJ2-7; CDR3 protein: CASSERAHGQSIEQYF; CDR3 DNA: TGTGCCAGCAGTGAACGCGCCCACGGACAGAGCATAGAGCAGTACTTC
D gene: NA; V gene: TRBV5-4; clone size: NA; J gene: TRBJ2-4; CDR3 protein: CASSLASQSANIQYF; CDR3 DNA: TGTGCCAGCAGCTTGGCTAGTCAGTCGGCAAACATTCAGTACTTC
D gene: NA; V gene: TRBV28; clone size: once; J gene: TRBJ2-2; CDR3 protein: CASSFGGFNTGELFF; CDR3 DNA: TGTGCCAGCAGTTTCGGGGGTTTCAACACCGGGGAGCTGTTTTTT
D gene: NA; V gene: TRBV28; clone size: NA; J gene: TRBJ2-7; CDR3 protein: CASSLTTGFEQYF; CDR3 DNA: TGTGCCAGCAGCCTGACGACAGGATTCGAGCAGTACTTC
D gene: NA; V gene: TRBV29-1; clone size: NA; J gene: TRBJ1-2; CDR3 protein: CSVDSVQTDGYTF; CDR3 DNA: TGCAGCGTCGACAGCGTCCAAACAGATGGCTACACCTTC
D gene: NA; V gene: TRBV7-2; clone size: NA; J gene: TRBJ2-7; CDR3 protein: CASSYTGEQYF; CDR3 DNA: TGTGCCAGCAGTTACACGGGGGAGCAGTACTTC
D gene: NA; V gene: TRBV7-2; clone size: NA; J gene: TRBJ1-4; CDR3 protein: CASSFSDNDGKLFF; CDR3 DNA: TGTGCCAGCAGCTTTTCCGACAACGACGGAAAACTGTTTTTT
D gene: NA; V gene: TRBV2; clone size: few; J gene: TRBJ1-5; CDR3 protein: CASSASSNQPQHF; CDR3 DNA: TGTGCCAGCAGTGCCAGTAGCAATCAGCCCCAGCATTTT
D gene: NA; V gene: TRBV9; clone size: NA; J gene: TRBJ2-3; CDR3 protein: CASSADFFRDTQYF; CDR3 DNA: TGTGCCAGCAGCGCAGACTTCTTCAGAGATACGCAGTATTTT
D gene: NA; V gene: TRBV21-1; clone size: few; J gene: TRBJ1-6; CDR3 protein: CASSTPRDWKYNSPLHF; CDR3 DNA: TGTGCCAGCAGCACCCCCCGGGACTGGAAGTATAATTCACCCCTCCACTTT
D gene: TRBD2; V gene: TRBV20-1; clone size: NA; J gene: TRBJ2-3; CDR3 protein: CSASPHVSGGPGRVSTDTQYF; CDR3 DNA: TGCAGTGCTAGTCCCCACGTGAGCGGGGGGCCCGGACGTGTAAGCACAGATACGCAGTATTTT
D gene: TRBD2; V gene: TRBV5-1; clone size: NA; J gene: TRBJ2-2; CDR3 protein: CASSNLAGYTGELFF; CDR3 DNA: TGCGCCAGCAGCAATCTAGCGGGTTACACCGGGGAGCTGTTTTTT
D gene: TRBD1; V gene: TRBV28; clone size: NA; J gene: TRBJ2-7; CDR3 protein: CASSQTGSYYEQYF; CDR3 DNA: TGTGCCAGCAGTCAGACAGGGTCCTACTACGAGCAGTACTTC
D gene: TRBD1; V gene: TRBV14; clone size: NA; J gene: TRBJ2-3; CDR3 protein: CASSRRQGGTDTQYF; CDR3 DNA: TGTGCCAGCAGCCGAAGACAGGGGGGCACAGATACGCAGTATTTT
D gene: NA; V gene: TRBV27; clone size: few; J gene: TRBJ2-5; CDR3 protein: CASSKRRDSETQYF; CDR3 DNA: TGTGCCAGCAGCAAAAGGCGGGACTCGGAGACCCAGTACTTC
D gene: TRBD2; V gene: TRBV2; clone size: once; J gene: TRBJ2-4; CDR3 protein: CASSVSSGNKNIQYF; CDR3 DNA: TGTGCCAGCAGTGTGTCTAGCGGTAACAAAAACATTCAGTACTTC
D gene: TRBD2; V gene: TRBV4-2; clone size: NA; J gene: TRBJ2-1; CDR3 protein: CASSQEVGGARYNEQFF; CDR3 DNA: TGTGCCAGCAGCCAAGAGGTCGGGGGGGCGAGGTACAATGAGCAGTTCTTC
D gene: TRBD1; V gene: TRBV5-1; clone size: NA; J gene: TRBJ1-1; CDR3 protein: CASSSGTVGWTEAFF; CDR3 DNA: TGCGCCAGCAGCTCCGGGACAGTTGGATGGACTGAAGCTTTCTTT
D gene: TRBD2; V gene: TRBV24-1; clone size: NA; J gene: TRBJ2-5; CDR3 protein: CATSDILAGGETQYF; CDR3 DNA: TGTGCCACCAGTGATATACTAGCGGGAGGGGAGACCCAGTACTTC
D gene: NA; V gene: TRBV4-3; clone size: NA; J gene: TRBJ1-2; CDR3 protein: CASSHRGGYGYTF; CDR3 DNA: TGCGCCAGCAGCCACAGGGGAGGGTATGGCTACACCTTC
D gene: TRBD1; V gene: TRBV28; clone size: NA; J gene: TRBJ1-4; CDR3 protein: CASSQTGGNEKLFF; CDR3 DNA: TGTGCCAGCAGTCAAACAGGGGGTAATGAAAAACTGTTTTTT
D gene: TRBD1; V gene: TRBV6-5; clone size: NA; J gene: TRBJ2-1; CDR3 protein: CASSKQGARMDEQFF; CDR3 DNA: TGTGCCAGCAGTAAACAGGGGGCGAGAATGGATGAGCAGTTCTTC
D gene: TRBD1; V gene: TRBV29-1; clone size: once; J gene: TRBJ1-2; CDR3 protein: CSVDYRGRDNYGYTF; CDR3 DNA: TGCAGCGTTGATTACAGGGGAAGGGATAACTATGGCTACACCTTC
D gene: NA; V gene: TRBV27; clone size: NA; J gene: TRBJ1-1; CDR3 protein: CASSGGSGHTEAFF; CDR3 DNA: TGTGCCAGCAGCGGAGGGTCGGGTCACACTGAAGCTTTCTTT
D gene: TRBD1; V gene: TRBV7-6; clone size: NA; J gene: TRBJ2-7; CDR3 protein: CASSLTGGFSYEQYF; CDR3 DNA: TGTGCCAGCAGCCTTACAGGGGGTTTCTCCTACGAGCAGTACTTC
D gene: TRBD2; V gene: TRBV3-1/TRBV3-2; clone size: once; J gene: TRBJ2-6; CDR3 protein: CATGGQAPGQSGANVLTF; CDR3 DNA: TGTGCCACGGGGGGGCAGGCGCCAGGGCAATCTGGGGCCAACGTCCTGACTTTC
D gene: TRBD1; V gene: TRBV4-3; clone size: NA; J gene: TRBJ2-2; CDR3 protein: CASSPGYRTGLSTGELFF; CDR3 DNA: TGCGCCAGCAGCCCAGGATATCGGACAGGGCTTTCCACCGGGGAGCTGTTTTTT
D gene: NA; V gene: TRBV27; clone size: NA; J gene: TRBJ2-1; CDR3 protein: CASRGGGVYNEQFF; CDR3 DNA: TGTGCCAGCAGGGGAGGTGGGGTTTACAATGAGCAGTTCTTC
D gene: TRBD1; V gene: TRBV18; clone size: NA; J gene: TRBJ2-7; CDR3 protein: CASSPLPGQGPHEQYF; CDR3 DNA: TGTGCCAGCTCACCACTACCGGGACAGGGGCCCCACGAGCAGTACTTC
D gene: TRBD1; V gene: TRBV11-2; clone size: NA; J gene: TRBJ1-3; CDR3 protein: CASRGTGVGNTIYF; CDR3 DNA: TGTGCCAGCAGGGGGACAGGGGTCGGAAACACCATATATTTT
D gene: NA; V gene: TRBV5-1; clone size: NA; J gene: TRBJ2-2; CDR3 protein: CASTRDLNTGELFF; CDR3 DNA: TGCGCCAGCACCCGGGACTTAAACACCGGGGAGCTGTTTTTT
D gene: TRBD1; V gene: TRBV2; clone size: NA; J gene: TRBJ1-1; CDR3 protein: CASRTGMDPEAFF; CDR3 DNA: TGTGCCTCCCGGACAGGGATGGACCCTGAAGCTTTCTTT
D gene: NA; V gene: TRBV21-1; clone size: NA; J gene: TRBJ1-1; CDR3 protein: CASSKVRQGALVAEAFF; CDR3 DNA: TGTGCCAGCAGCAAAGTACGACAGGGGGCCCTCGTCGCTGAAGCTTTCTTT